This T cell receptor beta chain came from a study of cytomegalovirus exposure and HLA in healthy donors. Study-level points and caveats: Several V segments, TRBV6-2 and TRBV6-3 among them, could not be told apart and were dropped.

The study ran its PCR with 60 Vbeta and 13 Jbeta primers. Data came from immunoSEQ multiplex PCR; TCRdb stores just in-frame clones and leaves some out. The table shows 300,000 or so clones, with 84% occurring only once. Looked up from germline, CDR1 is SQVTM and CDR2 is ANQGSEA. This CDR3 contains 12 residues. The V end lost 1 base, the J end lost 9 bases, and 13 bases lay between the germline ends. For this clone: What it binds is not known.

This rearrangement joins TRBV29-1 to TRBJ2-7; a possible D gene is TRBD2 (5 bases). Sequencing used PBMCs. The sequence was collected from a woman in her forties in good health and CMV-seropositive. The CDR3 here is CSVEVSGWGQYF. The CDR3 nucleotides read TGCAGCGTTGAAGTCAGCGGATGGGGGCAGTACTTC.